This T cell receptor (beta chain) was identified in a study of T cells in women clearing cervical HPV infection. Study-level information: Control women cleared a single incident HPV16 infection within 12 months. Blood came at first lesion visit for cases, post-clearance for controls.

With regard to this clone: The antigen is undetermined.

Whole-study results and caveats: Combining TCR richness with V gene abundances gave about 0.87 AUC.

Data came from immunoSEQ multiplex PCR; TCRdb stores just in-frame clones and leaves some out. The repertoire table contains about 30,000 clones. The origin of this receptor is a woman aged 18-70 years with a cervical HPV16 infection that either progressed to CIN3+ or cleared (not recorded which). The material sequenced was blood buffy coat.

CDR3 bases read: TGTGCCAGCAGCTTGAAACACAGCGGGGAGCCC. Translating it yields CASSLKHSGEP. The CDR3 in full is CASSLKHSGEPQHF. The chain employs TRBV5-6 and TRBJ1-5; D gene unclear. From the germline J gene comes the end of the CDR3, since the read stops 3 residues before it. V was pared by 1 base and J by 8 bases, with 13 bases between. Germline V lookup: CDR1 SGHDT, CDR2 YYEEEE. The CDR3 extends over 14 amino acids.